This T cell receptor (beta chain) appears in the sequencing data of a study of Graves' ophthalmopathy and Graves' hyperthyroidism. The table lists this clonotype with a few counts. Transcripts of RNA were the source for amplifying TCR beta CDR3 regions. Amplification began with first-round RT-PCR using HTBI primers, then second-round multiplex PCR was performed. TCRdb processed the multiplex PCR reads anew with MiXCR; each CDR3 protein has one entry. The sample lists about 550,000 distinct CDR3 sequences, about 40% occurring once. Germline CDR1 and CDR2: SGHVS and FQNEAQ. Trimming cost V 3 bases and J 5 bases, with 6 bases left between them. The CDR3 covers 12 residues.

The specimen sequenced was peripheral blood or thyroid tissue (not recorded which). J is TRBJ2-3 and V is TRBV7-8; D remains ambiguous. This TCR was sampled from an adult man with Graves' hyperthyroidism. CDR3 amino acids: CASSFNRDTQYF. As DNA, the CDR3 is TGTGCCAGCAGCTTTAACAGAGATACGCAGTATTTT.